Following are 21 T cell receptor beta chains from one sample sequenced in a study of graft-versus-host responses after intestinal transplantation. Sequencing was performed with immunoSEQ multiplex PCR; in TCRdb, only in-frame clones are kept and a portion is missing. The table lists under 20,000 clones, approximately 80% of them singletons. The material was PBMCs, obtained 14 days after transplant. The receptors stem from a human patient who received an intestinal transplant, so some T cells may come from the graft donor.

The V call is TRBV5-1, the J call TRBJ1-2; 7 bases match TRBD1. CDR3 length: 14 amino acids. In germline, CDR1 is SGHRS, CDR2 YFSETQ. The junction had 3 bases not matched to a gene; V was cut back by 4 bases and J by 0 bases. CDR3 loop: CASSPGTANYGYTF. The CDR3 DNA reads TGCGCCAGCAGCCCCGGGACAGCTAACTATGGCTACACCTTC.

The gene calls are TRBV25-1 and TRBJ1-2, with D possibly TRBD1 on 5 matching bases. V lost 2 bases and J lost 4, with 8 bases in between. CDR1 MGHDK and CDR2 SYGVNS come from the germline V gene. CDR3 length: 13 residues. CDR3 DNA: TGTGCCAGCAGTGAAGCGGACATCTATGGCTACACCTTC. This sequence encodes CASSEADIYGYTF.

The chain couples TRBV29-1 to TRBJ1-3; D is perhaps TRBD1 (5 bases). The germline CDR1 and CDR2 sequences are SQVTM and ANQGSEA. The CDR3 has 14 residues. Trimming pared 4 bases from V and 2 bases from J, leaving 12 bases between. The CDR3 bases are TGCAGCGTTGTGGCCAGGGAGGCTGGAAACACCATATATTTT. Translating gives CSVVAREAGNTIYF.

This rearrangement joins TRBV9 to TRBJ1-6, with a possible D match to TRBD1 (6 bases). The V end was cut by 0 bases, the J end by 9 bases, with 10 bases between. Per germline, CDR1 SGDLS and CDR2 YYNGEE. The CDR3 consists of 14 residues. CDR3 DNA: TGTGCCAGCAGCGTAGAGGGGGGGAGTTCACCCCTCCACTTT. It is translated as CASSVEGGSSPLHF.

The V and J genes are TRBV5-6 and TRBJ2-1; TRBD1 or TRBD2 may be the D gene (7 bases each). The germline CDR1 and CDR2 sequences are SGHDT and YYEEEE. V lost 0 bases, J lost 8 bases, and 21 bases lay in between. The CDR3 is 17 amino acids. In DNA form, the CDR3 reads TGTGCCAGCAGCTTGGGAAAGCGGGACAGTTCTGTGGATGAGCAGTTCTTC. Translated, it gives CASSLGKRDSSVDEQFF.

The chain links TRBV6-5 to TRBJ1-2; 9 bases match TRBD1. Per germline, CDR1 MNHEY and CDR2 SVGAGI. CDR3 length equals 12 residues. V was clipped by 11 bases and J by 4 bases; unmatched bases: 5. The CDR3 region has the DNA TGTGCCGCGCGACAGGGGGGCTATGGCTACACCTTC. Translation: CAARQGGYGYTF.

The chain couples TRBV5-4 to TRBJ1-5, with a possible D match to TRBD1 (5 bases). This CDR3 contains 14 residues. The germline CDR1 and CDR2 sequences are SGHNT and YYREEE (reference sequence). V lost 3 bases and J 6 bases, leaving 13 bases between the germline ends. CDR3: CASSSGGMGQPQHF. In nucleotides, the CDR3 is TGTGCCAGCAGCTCGGGGGGGATGGGTCAGCCCCAGCATTTT.

The CDR3 region is CASMVFSGVPSAYNEQFF. The CDR3 nucleotides read TGCGCCAGCATGGTCTTCAGCGGGGTTCCTTCCGCCTACAATGAGCAGTTCTTC. This sequence joins TRBV5-1 and TRBJ2-1; the match to TRBD2 covers 7 bases. CDR3 length: 18 residues. CDR1 and CDR2 from the germline V gene are SGHRS and YFSETQ. Trimming removed 6 bases from V and 2 bases from J; junction bases left unmatched: 17.

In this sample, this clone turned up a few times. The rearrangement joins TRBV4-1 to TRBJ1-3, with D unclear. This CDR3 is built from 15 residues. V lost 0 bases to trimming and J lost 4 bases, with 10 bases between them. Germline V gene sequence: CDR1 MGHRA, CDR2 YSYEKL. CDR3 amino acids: CASSQDSVGGNTIYF. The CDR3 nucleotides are TGCGCCAGCAGCCAAGACAGTGTCGGGGGAAACACCATATATTTT.

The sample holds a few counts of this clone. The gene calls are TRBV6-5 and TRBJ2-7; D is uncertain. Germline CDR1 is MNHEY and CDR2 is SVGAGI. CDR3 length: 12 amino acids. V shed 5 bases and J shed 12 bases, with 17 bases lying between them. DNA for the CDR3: TGTGCCAGCAGTCACCCGACCGAACAACCGTACTTC. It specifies CASSHPTEQPYF.

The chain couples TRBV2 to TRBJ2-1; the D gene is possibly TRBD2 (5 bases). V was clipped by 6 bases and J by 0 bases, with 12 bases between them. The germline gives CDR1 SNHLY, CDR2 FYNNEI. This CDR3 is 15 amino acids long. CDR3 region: CASSLSGSSYNEQFF. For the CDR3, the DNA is TGTGCCAGCAGCCTATCGGGAAGCTCCTACAATGAGCAGTTCTTC.

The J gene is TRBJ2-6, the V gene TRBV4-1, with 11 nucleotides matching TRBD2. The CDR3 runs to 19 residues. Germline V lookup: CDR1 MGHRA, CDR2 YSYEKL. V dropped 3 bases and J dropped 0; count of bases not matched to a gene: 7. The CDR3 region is CASSQAQGLAGSGANVLTF. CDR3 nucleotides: TGCGCCAGCAGCCAGGCCCAAGGACTAGCGGGCTCTGGGGCCAACGTCCTGACTTTC.

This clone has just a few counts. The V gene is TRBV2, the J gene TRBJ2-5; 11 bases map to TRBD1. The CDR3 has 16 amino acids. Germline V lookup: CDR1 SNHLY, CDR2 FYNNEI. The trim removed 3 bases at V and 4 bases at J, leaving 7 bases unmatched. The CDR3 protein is CASSDFRDRGVETQYF. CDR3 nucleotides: TGTGCCAGCAGTGATTTCCGGGACAGGGGGGTAGAGACCCAGTACTTC.

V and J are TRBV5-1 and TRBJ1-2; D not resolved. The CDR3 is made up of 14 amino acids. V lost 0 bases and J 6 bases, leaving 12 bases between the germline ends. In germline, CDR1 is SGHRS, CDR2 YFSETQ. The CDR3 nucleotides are TGCGCCAGCAGCTTGGATCGGGAAGTGGATGGCTACACCTTC. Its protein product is CASSLDREVDGYTF. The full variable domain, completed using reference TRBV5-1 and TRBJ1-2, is KAGVTQTPRYLIKTRGQQVTLSCSPISGHRSVSWYQQTPGQGLQFLFEYFSETQRNKGNFPGRFSGRQFSNSRSEMNVSTLELGDSALYLCASSLDREVDGYTFGSGTRLTVV.

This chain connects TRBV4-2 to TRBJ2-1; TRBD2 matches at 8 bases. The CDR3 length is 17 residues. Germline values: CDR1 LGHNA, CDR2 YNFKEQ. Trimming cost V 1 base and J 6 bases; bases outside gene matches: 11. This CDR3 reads CASSQGRRGLAGNEQFF. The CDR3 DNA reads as TGTGCCAGCAGCCAAGGAAGAAGAGGGCTAGCGGGCAATGAGCAGTTCTTC.

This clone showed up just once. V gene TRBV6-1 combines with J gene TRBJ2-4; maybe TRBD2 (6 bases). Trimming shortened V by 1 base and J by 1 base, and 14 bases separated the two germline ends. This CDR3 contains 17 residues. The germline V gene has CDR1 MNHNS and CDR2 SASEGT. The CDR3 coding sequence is TGTGCCAGCAGTGAAGGATGGGGGGTATTGGCCAAAAACATTCAGTACTTC. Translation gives CASSEGWGVLAKNIQYF.

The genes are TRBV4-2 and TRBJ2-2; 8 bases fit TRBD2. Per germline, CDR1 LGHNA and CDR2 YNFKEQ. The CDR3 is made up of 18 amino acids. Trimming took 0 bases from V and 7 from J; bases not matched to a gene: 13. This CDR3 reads CASSQDIRTSGSGGELFF. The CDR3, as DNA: TGTGCCAGCAGCCAAGATATAAGGACAAGCGGGAGCGGCGGGGAGCTGTTTTTT.

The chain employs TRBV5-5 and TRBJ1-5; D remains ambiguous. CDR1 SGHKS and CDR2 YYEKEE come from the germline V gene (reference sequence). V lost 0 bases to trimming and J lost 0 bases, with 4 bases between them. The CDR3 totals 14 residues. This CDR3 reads CASSLDDSNQPQHF. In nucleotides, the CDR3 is TGTGCCAGCAGCTTGGACGATAGCAATCAGCCCCAGCATTTT. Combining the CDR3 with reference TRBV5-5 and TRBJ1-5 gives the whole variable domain DAGVTQSPTHLIKTRGQQVTLRCSPISGHKSVSWYQQVLGQGPQFIFQYYEKEERGRGNFPDRFSARQFPNYSSELNVNALLLGDSALYLCASSLDDSNQPQHFGDGTRLSIL.

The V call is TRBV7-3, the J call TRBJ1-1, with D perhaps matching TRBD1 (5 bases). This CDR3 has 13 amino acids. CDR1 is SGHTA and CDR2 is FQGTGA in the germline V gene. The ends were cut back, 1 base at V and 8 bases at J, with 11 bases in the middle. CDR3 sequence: CASSLKGEGEAFF. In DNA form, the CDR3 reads TGTGCCAGCAGCTTAAAAGGGGAAGGAGAAGCTTTCTTT.

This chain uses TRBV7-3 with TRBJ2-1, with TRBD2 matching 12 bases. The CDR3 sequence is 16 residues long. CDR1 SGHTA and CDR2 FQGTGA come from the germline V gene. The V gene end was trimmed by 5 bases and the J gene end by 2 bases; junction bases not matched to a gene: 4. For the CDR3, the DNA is TGTGCCAGCAGCCCTTCTAGCGGGAGGGCCTACAATGAGCAGTTCTTC. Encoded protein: CASSPSSGRAYNEQFF.

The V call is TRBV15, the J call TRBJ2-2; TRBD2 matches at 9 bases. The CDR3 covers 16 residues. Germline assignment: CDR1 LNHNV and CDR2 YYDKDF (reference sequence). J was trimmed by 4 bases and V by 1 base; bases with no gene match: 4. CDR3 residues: CATSRVTSGSTGELFF. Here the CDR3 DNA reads TGTGCCACCAGCAGAGTGACTAGCGGAAGCACCGGGGAGCTGTTTTTT.